These T cell receptor beta chains were read from a single sample in a study of CD8+ T cells in alopecia areata. Produced via immunoSEQ multiplex PCR; TCRdb's table is partial and in-frame only. In the table there are about 110,000 clones, roughly 55% of which are singletons. Here the sequenced sample was CD8+ T cells sorted from blood, taken at week 24, from a patient treated with tofacitinib. These receptors were obtained from a human donor with alopecia areata. Each CDR3 is given without its conserved first and last residue. A D gene is named only where the DNA matches it firmly.

D: TRBD1; V: TRBV18; J: TRBJ2-7; CDR3: ASSPTGEAYEQY
D: .; V: TRBV6-6; J: TRBJ2-7; CDR3: ASTLQGSAYEQY
D: .; V: TRBV13; J: TRBJ2-7; CDR3: ASSPESSYEQY
D: .; V: TRBV6-1; J: TRBJ2-7; CDR3: ASSAGQTYYEQY
D: .; V: TRBV13; J: TRBJ1-1; CDR3: ASSLVGTEAF
D: .; V: TRBV4-1; J: TRBJ2-5; CDR3: ASSLDSKETQY
D: TRBD1; V: TRBV19; J: TRBJ2-2; CDR3: ASSPWTGGTGELF
D: .; V: TRBV5-4; J: TRBJ1-1; CDR3: ASSLYSEAF
D: TRBD1; V: TRBV6-6; J: TRBJ1-4; CDR3: AISLGTGVGDEKLF
D: .; V: TRBV7-2; J: TRBJ1-2; CDR3: ASSYRGRLNYGYT
D: .; V: TRBV5-6; J: TRBJ2-7; CDR3: ASSLGSGYEQY
D: .; V: TRBV27; J: TRBJ2-7; CDR3: ASRLTRGRQGGTYEQY
D: .; V: TRBV7-9; J: TRBJ2-4; CDR3: ASSLGSRDPKNIQY
D: .; V: TRBV7-8; J: TRBJ2-5; CDR3: ASTIRGEGYQETQY
D: .; V: TRBV19; J: TRBJ1-1; CDR3: ASAGAMNTEAF